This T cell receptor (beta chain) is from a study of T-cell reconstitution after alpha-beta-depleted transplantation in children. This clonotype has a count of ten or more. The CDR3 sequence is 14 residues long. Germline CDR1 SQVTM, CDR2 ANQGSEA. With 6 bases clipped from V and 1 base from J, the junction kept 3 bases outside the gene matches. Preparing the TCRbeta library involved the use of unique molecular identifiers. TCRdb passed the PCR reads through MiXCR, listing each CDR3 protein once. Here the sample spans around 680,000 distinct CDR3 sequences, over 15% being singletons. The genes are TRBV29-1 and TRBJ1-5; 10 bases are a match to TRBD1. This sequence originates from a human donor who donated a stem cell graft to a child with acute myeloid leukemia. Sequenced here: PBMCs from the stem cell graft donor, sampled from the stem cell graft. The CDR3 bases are TGCAGCGTCCTGGACAGGGGGAGCAATCAGCCCCAGCATTTT. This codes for CSVLDRGSNQPQHF.